These 30 T cell receptor beta chains originate from one sample sequenced in a study of identical twins. In TCRdb, the 5' RACE reads were re-called with MiXCR into one record per CDR3 protein. The data show fewer than 800,000 distinct CDR3 sequences, around 7.4% seen once. The same data also went into a second study, on yellow fever vaccine responses in identical twins.

The sample was PBMCs. The receptors come from a young woman in good health.

The genes are TRBV5-1 and TRBJ1-1; maybe TRBD1 (6 bases). Trimming removed 0 bases from V and 0 bases from J, with 15 bases in between. There are 17 residues in the CDR3. From germline, CDR1 is SGHRS and CDR2 YFSETQ. The CDR3 DNA reads TGCGCCAGCAGCTTGGGGCCGACAGGCCGAATGAACACTGAAGCTTTCTTT. It codes for CASSLGPTGRMNTEAFF.

This chain uses TRBV29-1 with TRBJ2-5; possibly TRBD2 for D (6 bases). V dropped 0 bases and J dropped 3 bases, with 8 bases sitting between them. In germline, CDR1 is SQVTM, CDR2 ANQGSEA. This CDR3 has 13 amino acids. Here the CDR3 DNA reads TGCAGCGTTGAAGATCAGCGGGAAGAGACCCAGTACTTC. Its protein product is CSVEDQREETQYF.

In this sample, this clonotype turned up many times. This sequence joins TRBV9 and TRBJ1-4; 7 nucleotides match TRBD1. The junction had 12 bases not matched to a gene; V was cut back by 4 bases and J by 6 bases. The CDR3 has 16 amino acids. Looked up from germline, CDR1 is SGDLS and CDR2 is YYNGEE. The CDR3 coding sequence is TGTGCCAGCAGCCCGCTGGCGGCGACAGGGCATGAAAAACTGTTTTTT. As protein: CASSPLAATGHEKLFF.

This clonotype was counted at least ten times. The chain couples TRBV28 to TRBJ2-1, with D unresolved. The CDR3 totals 14 residues. V dropped 5 bases and J dropped 2 bases, with 10 bases sitting between them. Germline values: CDR1 MDHEN, CDR2 SYDVKM. The CDR3 nucleotides are TGTGCCAGCAGTCCCCTTATCCCCTACAATGAGCAGTTCTTC. Encoded protein: CASSPLIPYNEQFF.

This rearrangement joins TRBV27 to TRBJ2-7, with 7 bases lining up with TRBD1. The CDR3 has 13 residues. The V gene's germline CDR1 is MNHEY and CDR2 SMNVEV (reference sequence). V shed 8 bases and J 5 bases; nucleotides not matched to a gene: 9. The CDR3 coding sequence is TGTGCCAGCCTTCGCGCCGGGACAGACGAGCAGTACTTC. It codes for CASLRAGTDEQYF.

The rearrangement links TRBV20-1 to TRBJ2-7; D perhaps matches TRBD1 (6 bases). Germline V CDR1 and CDR2: DFQATT, SNEGSKA (reference sequence). The CDR3 is made up of 13 amino acids. Trimming removed 6 bases from V and 3 bases from J, with 15 bases in between. DNA for the CDR3: TGCAGTGCCCGACAGGCTTACGTCTACGAGCAGTACTTC. Its protein product is CSARQAYVYEQYF.

A few counts support this clonotype. This chain joins TRBV5-1 and TRBJ2-5; 12 nucleotides match TRBD2. The CDR3 spans 16 residues. The ends lost 4 bases at V and 6 bases at J; junction bases unmatched: 10. Germline CDR1 is SGHRS and CDR2 is YFSETQ. The CDR3 nucleotides read TGCGCCAGCAGCCCGACCGGGCTAGCGGGGGGGAAGACCCAGTACTTC. It is translated as CASSPTGLAGGKTQYF.

This clonotype appeared a few times. The V gene is TRBV7-9, the J gene TRBJ2-7, with 10 bases matching TRBD2. CDR3 size: 16 residues. From germline, CDR1 is SEHNR and CDR2 FQNEAQ (reference sequence). The V and J ends lost 3 bases and 2 bases, in that order; junction bases with no gene match: 7. This CDR3 is CASSFLAGGNPYEQYV. The CDR3 region has the DNA TGTGCCAGCAGCTTCTTAGCGGGGGGAAACCCCTACGAGCAGTACGTC.

This clonotype was detected only a few times. The rearrangement joins TRBV7-8 to TRBJ2-7, with D possibly matching TRBD2 (5 bases). Trimming took 6 bases from V and 6 from J, leaving 18 bases between them. The CDR3 length is 14 residues. CDR1 and CDR2 (germline): SGHVS, FQNEAQ. The CDR3: CASRRTGIRGEQYV. The CDR3 DNA follows: TGTGCCAGCAGGCGGACCGGGATCCGGGGCGAGCAGTACGTC.

This clonotype came up a few times. The V call is TRBV4-1, the J call TRBJ2-7, with D perhaps assigned TRBD1 or TRBD2 (6 bases each). The CDR3 length is 17 residues. Trimming left V 0 bases short and J 7 bases short, with 22 bases between. Germline assignment: CDR1 MGHRA and CDR2 YSYEKL. CDR3 in amino acids: CASSQDGHSGGGLEQYF. The CDR3 DNA sequence: TGCGCCAGCAGCCAAGATGGCCATAGCGGTGGGGGGCTGGAGCAGTACTTC.

This clonotype was observed a few times. The CDR3 here is CASSLVGRGDQETQYF. In DNA, the CDR3 is TGTGCCAGCAGCTTAGTCGGCCGGGGGGATCAAGAGACCCAGTACTTC. The chain carries TRBV7-9 and TRBJ2-5; 7 nucleotides match TRBD2. The junction had 7 bases not matched to a gene; V was cut back by 1 base and J by 2 bases. Germline CDR1 reads SEHNR; CDR2 reads FQNEAQ (reference sequence). The CDR3 is 16 residues long.

This clonotype was found many times. The J gene is TRBJ2-3, the V gene TRBV6-1; 10 bases fit TRBD2. CDR1 is MNHNS and CDR2 is SASEGT in the germline V gene. This CDR3 spans 15 amino acids. The V and J ends lost 5 bases and 4 bases, in that order; junction bases with no gene match: 6. CDR3 sequence (DNA): TGTGCCAGCAGTCCAGCGGGGGGGCCTGCAGATACGCAGTATTTT. Protein product: CASSPAGGPADTQYF.

This clonotype was seen a handful of times. This chain uses TRBV2 with TRBJ2-2; maybe TRBD1 (6 bases). Germline lookup yields CDR1 SNHLY and CDR2 FYNNEI. The CDR3 contains 13 residues. V gave up 10 bases and J gave up 5 bases, with 14 bases separating them. CDR3 sequence: CATTKQGTGELFF. CDR3 DNA: TGTGCCACCACAAAGCAGGGGACCGGGGAGCTGTTTTTT.

This clonotype was detected many times. The chain uses TRBV12-3 or TRBV12-4 and TRBJ2-7; TRBD2 is a possible D gene (5 bases). This CDR3 has 14 amino acids. The V and J ends lost 0 bases and 4 bases respectively, with 10 bases between them. The CDR3 region is CASSLAGVGYEQYF. The DNA of the CDR3 is TGTGCCAGCAGTTTAGCGGGAGTGGGTTACGAGCAGTACTTC.

CDR3 nucleotide sequence: TGCAGTGCTACCCCGACTAGCGGGACCGTCTACGAGCAGTACTTC. Its translation is CSATPTSGTVYEQYF. V gene TRBV20-1 combines with J gene TRBJ2-7, with 11 bases that match TRBD2. The CDR3 sequence is 15 residues long. Looked up from germline, CDR1 is DFQATT and CDR2 is SNEGSKA (reference sequence). V lost 4 bases and J lost 3; bases outside the gene matches: 8.

The chain uses TRBV11-2 and TRBJ2-7, with D perhaps TRBD1 (6 bases). The germline V and J ends were trimmed by 5 bases and 9 bases, with 14 bases remaining between them. The CDR3 sequence is 12 residues long. Germline values: CDR1 SGHAT, CDR2 FQNNGV. CDR3 in amino acids: CASSAHRDPQYV. In nucleotides, the CDR3 is TGTGCCAGCAGCGCCCACAGGGATCCGCAGTACGTC.

This clonotype was recorded at least ten times. The V gene is TRBV5-1, the J gene TRBJ2-1; D is perhaps TRBD1 (5 bases). V lost 3 bases, J lost 2 bases, and 12 bases lay in between. Germline values: CDR1 SGHRS, CDR2 YFSETQ. The CDR3 has 15 amino acids. Here the CDR3 DNA reads TGCGCCAGCAGCTCCCAGGGTGGGACCTACAATGAGCAGTTCTTC. It yields the protein CASSSQGGTYNEQFF.

This clonotype was seen a few times. The chain recombines TRBV20-1 with TRBJ2-2; weak D call: TRBD2 (6 bases). This CDR3 is built from 13 residues. Germline CDR1 and CDR2: DFQATT and SNEGSKA (reference sequence). V lost 4 bases to trimming and J lost 0 bases, with 6 bases between them. For the CDR3, the DNA is TGCAGTGCTATAGCGGCGAACACCGGGGAGCTGTTTTTT. Its translation: CSAIAANTGELFF.

This clonotype was detected ten times or more. The chain combines TRBV20-1 with TRBJ1-1; D perhaps matches TRBD1 (6 bases). Trimming left V 6 bases short and J 0 bases short, with 11 bases between. The CDR3 is 13 amino acids. CDR1 is DFQATT and CDR2 is SNEGSKA in the germline V gene (reference sequence). The CDR3 protein is CSAPDRLNTEAFF. DNA for the CDR3: TGCAGTGCCCCGGACAGACTGAACACTGAAGCTTTCTTT.

This clonotype came up a few times. This chain joins TRBV10-3 and TRBJ2-1, with 7 bases that match TRBD1. The germline CDR1 and CDR2 sequences are ENHRY and SYGVKD. V shed 9 bases and J 8 bases; nucleotides not matched to a gene: 19. There are 16 residues in the CDR3. The chain's CDR3 is CAIQPTDREMRDEQFF. The CDR3 DNA follows: TGTGCCATTCAGCCCACCGACAGGGAGATGCGGGATGAGCAGTTCTTC.

This clonotype occurred many times. The chain is built from TRBV3-1 and TRBJ2-1; 11 bases agree with TRBD2. Germline CDR1 LGHDT, CDR2 YNNKEL (reference sequence). This CDR3 contains 16 residues. J was trimmed by 6 bases and V by 1 base; bases with no gene match: 5. CDR3 residues: CASSQVAGGPGNEQFF. For the CDR3, the DNA is TGTGCCAGCAGCCAAGTAGCGGGAGGGCCCGGCAATGAGCAGTTCTTC.

This chain joins TRBV25-1 and TRBJ2-2, with 7 bases aligning to TRBD1. The length of the CDR3 is 16 residues. Trimming took 0 bases from V and 5 from J; bases not matched to a gene: 6. Per germline, CDR1 MGHDK and CDR2 SYGVNS. The CDR3 loop is CASSEYRAGGTGELFF. CDR3 coding DNA: TGTGCCAGCAGTGAATATAGGGCAGGGGGAACCGGGGAGCTGTTTTTT.

This clonotype has just a few counts. This sequence may be a read error, since a much larger clone differs from it by one base. V gene TRBV29-1 combines with J gene TRBJ2-7; possibly TRBD2 for D (5 bases). Germline V gene lookup returns CDR1 SQVTM and CDR2 ANQGSEA. Between the trimmed V and J ends, which lost 1 base and 4 bases, there was a span of 5 bases. There are 11 residues in the CDR3. The CDR3 protein is CSVEAGYEQYF. CDR3 sequence (DNA): TGCAGCGTTGAAGCGGGGTACGAGCAGTACTTC.

Ten or more counts support this clonotype. CDR3 DNA: TGTGCCAGCAGCCTAAATAAGGACCGCCCGTTCTTC. Protein: CASSLNKDRPFF. The chain has TRBV11-2 and TRBJ2-1; the D is unclear. Trimming removed 5 bases at V and 15 bases at J, with 17 bases between. CDR3 length equals 12 residues. The germline CDR1 and CDR2 sequences are SGHAT and FQNNGV.

This clonotype was seen a handful of times. The chain uses TRBV7-3 and TRBJ2-2; 7 nucleotides match TRBD2. CDR1 is SGHTA, CDR2 FQGTGA, per germline. V shed 2 bases, J shed 1 base, and the junction held 4 bases outside the gene matches. CDR3 length: 16 amino acids. This CDR3 is CASSLFASGNTGELFF. The DNA of the CDR3 is TGTGCCAGCAGCTTATTCGCTAGCGGGAACACCGGGGAGCTGTTTTTT.

This chain links TRBV6-1 with TRBJ2-1; 11 bases line up with TRBD2. V lost 5 bases, J lost 3 bases, and 6 bases stayed unmatched. The germline V gene encodes CDR1 MNHNS and CDR2 SASEGT. The CDR3 totals 16 residues. CDR3 loop: CASSPIGTSGYNEQFF. CDR3 DNA: TGTGCCAGCAGTCCAATTGGGACTAGCGGCTACAATGAGCAGTTCTTC.

The chain links TRBV4-2 to TRBJ2-2, with TRBD2 matching 8 bases. Germline values: CDR1 LGHNA, CDR2 YNFKEQ. V lost 0 bases and J lost 5; bases outside the gene matches: 11. The CDR3 consists of 18 residues. CDR3 nucleotides: TGTGCCAGCAGCCAAGATATTGGACTAGCTACTGGGACCGGGGAGCTGTTTTTT. It encodes CASSQDIGLATGTGELFF.

This clonotype showed up many times. Compared with germline, one end of the junction differs, possibly owing to a read error. The chain links TRBV19 to TRBJ1-4, with 9 positions matching TRBD1. Germline V lookup: CDR1 LNHDA, CDR2 SQIVND (reference sequence). The CDR3 loop spans 14 amino acids. For the CDR3, the DNA is TGTGCCAGTAGTATTAGGACAGGGGCAGTTTACGCCTCTTTT. As protein: CASSIRTGAVYASF.

There are many counts of this clonotype. The chain is built from TRBV5-1 and TRBJ2-7, with D perhaps matching TRBD1 or TRBD2 (6 bases each). Trimming cost V 6 bases and J 3 bases, with 16 bases left between them. The CDR3 length is 14 residues. Germline V gene data show CDR1 as SGHRS and CDR2 as YFSETQ. The CDR3 loop reads CASKIWGASYEQYV. CDR3 DNA: TGCGCCAGCAAAATATGGGGGGCCAGCTACGAGCAGTACGTC.

This clonotype was counted ten times or more. The chain links TRBV9 to TRBJ1-1, with 8 positions matching TRBD1. Per germline, CDR1 SGDLS and CDR2 YYNGEE. The junction had 7 bases not matched to a gene; V was cut back by 1 base and J by 5 bases. The CDR3 spans 15 residues. CDR3 sequence reads: CASSVPQGARTEAFF. CDR3 DNA: TGTGCCAGCAGCGTACCTCAGGGGGCGCGAACTGAAGCTTTCTTT.